This T cell receptor (beta chain) was identified during a study of cytomegalovirus exposure and HLA in healthy donors (dated by TCRdb to 2017 to 2019). At the level of the whole study: According to an earlier analysis of 550 to 750 of the donors, some 180 million T cells yielded some 110 million unique TCR beta sequences and 276 Gb of sequence data. Among almost 400 genotyped donors of the cohort, an average of roughly 240,000 unique TCR beta nucleotide sequences were sequenced per donor, roughly 20% of them non-productive. HLA typing included class I and class II loci at four-digit resolution. A later analysis re-examined previously published TCR beta repertoires from 600 to 700 donors and added high-resolution HLA genotyping to investigate patterns of TCR occurrence. A later genetic analysis used genome-wide SNP genotypes for about 55% of the 666 donors, treating that subset as a discovery cohort. The number of donors typed differed by locus, with about 629-630 for A, B, C, DRB1 and DQB1, 522 for DQA1, 600 to 610 for DPA1, and approximately 470 for DPB1. In the later analysis, no new phenotypic data were used to find candidate immune exposures; instead, reliance was placed on TCR beta sequences and their occurrence across donors. The T cell repertoires of some 670 subjects were profiled by immunosequencing and related to cytomegalovirus serostatus. Of the 350 to 400 genotyped donors, over 70% fell in the genetic ancestry cluster associated with self-reported Caucasian donors. An earlier analysis of approximately 580 of the donors used high-throughput TCR beta sequencing to judge whether each TCR beta V gene segment behaved as functional or pseudogenic. Donor age, sex, ethnicity and CMV serostatus were compiled alongside the repertoire data. Every repertoire in the discovery cohort had been generated on one and the same sequencing platform. About 280 gigabases of sequencing data and 70 million to 100 million unique TCR sequences were included in an early release covering about 700 HLA-typed donors. Roughly 5 DR-DQ haplotypes were handled as single units for association and clustering, since linkage in the cohort was strong. Besides the first cohort of 666 subjects, a separate validation cohort made up of over 95 different subjects was used. The study was designed to test whether signatures of past pathogen exposure could be identified by cataloging public T cell receptors. High-throughput TCR immunosequencing, statistical association of individual TCRs with disease status, and machine learning were combined to predict cytomegalovirus infection status. What the authors observed across the whole study: Assigning TCR associations to individual alleles was difficult when HLA alleles, especially DR and DQ, strongly co-occurred. HLA typing was unavailable for some donors at each locus, so association tests used only the typed subset. It was suggested by the authors that the approach could potentially be generalized to other disease states and immunological phenotypes. Most TCR sequences were seen in very few donors, while some public TCRs were found in many individuals. Several of the top co-occurrence clusters appeared to be linked to parvovirus B19, influenza, CMV and Epstein-Barr virus, according to a later analysis. The earlier analysis of approximately 560 of the donors excluded over 15 rarely observed V segments, including chromosome 9 orphons, because counts were too low. Sequencing depth was assumed to be roughly uniform across donors in the presence/absence analyses, though that assumption may not hold. According to a later genetic analysis, donors in an Asian-associated ancestry cluster had fewer N-insertions in productive TCRs than the approximately 700-donor mean. Some IMGT-functional V segments, including TRBV6-2 and TRBV6-3, could not be told apart with the 87-base-pair reads, so those segments were excluded. In this cohort, only TCR beta chains were sequenced, and detectable features were limited by the absence of alpha or paired-chain data. Most CMV-associated TCR beta chains appeared to be HLA-restricted in a later analysis, and the HLA associations seemed to be driven largely by CMV exposure. In both the original and validation cohorts, the classifier was reported to diagnose cytomegalovirus status with high specificity and sensitivity. A few of the identified cytomegalovirus-associated TCR beta chains were confirmed in vitro to be specific for cytomegalovirus antigens. The study gave a list of about 150 TCR beta chains associated with cytomegalovirus. A later genetic analysis associated a missense DCLRE1C variant with V-gene and J-gene trimming of TCR beta chains, and an independent cohort replicated the association. A cluster of highly shared sequence variants was judged likely to be a technical artifact of the sequencing pipeline. In an earlier analysis of more than 500 of the donors, most TCR beta V segments appeared in productive rearrangements about 87% or about 30% of the time, broadly matching IMGT annotations. Correlated functional status among segregating V segments might reflect linkage disequilibrium, but an unknown experimental factor could not be ruled out. At a false discovery rate of 0.05, a later analysis linked 15,000 to 20,000 TCR beta sequences to specific HLA alleles. CMV serostatus was the only immune exposure information available for the cohort. A later analysis found that HLA-associated TCR beta chains were more clonally expanded and had lower generation probabilities than equally common non-associated chains. A further reported finding was that TCR beta sequences accurately predicted the HLA-A and HLA-B alleles for most subjects in the first cohort. In a later analysis, the rate of TCR association differed among HLA loci, with DRB1 alleles having the most associated TCRs and HLA-C alleles having the fewest.

CDR1 and CDR2, per the germline V gene (reference sequence), are MNHEY and SMNVEV. Spanning cysteine to phenylalanine, the CDR3 consists of 18 amino acids. Only CDR3 DNA remains: 54 bases, in frame from the first base. V lost 4 bases and J lost 4 bases; the stretch between them is 25 bases long. This clone came up once. The specificity of this receptor is unknown. No per-base quality is available; no much larger clone lies one base away. In total, approximately 610 healthy bone marrow donors made up the cohort. At the time of sampling, all cohort members were nominally healthy, though unrecorded immune exposures were likely present. The donor tested CMV seronegative and was one of the 352 seronegative cohort members. A peripheral blood sample was provided by each donor, and peripheral blood mononuclear cells were used for TCR beta sequencing. The Qiagen DNeasy Blood Extraction Kit was used to extract genomic DNA from the blood cell samples.

To prepare the library, the immunoSEQ multiplex PCR assay was applied. For the multiplex PCR, a mixture combining 60 forward primers for TCR Vbeta segments and 13 reverse primers for TCR Jbeta segments was used. Amplification of the CDR3 region of rearranged TCR beta genes was performed with a multiplex PCR assay on genomic DNA. The amplified TCR beta libraries were sequenced on the Illumina HiSeq System as 87-base-pair reads. Per the source publication's procedure: Across the roughly 640 repertoires, a later analysis counted approximately 83 million unique TCR beta chains, roughly 11 million of which were shared by at least two donors. To remove PCR and sequencing errors, raw reads were error-corrected and collapsed into unique sequences using a nearest-neighbor algorithm that merged closely related sequences. To assign V, D and J gene segments, CDR3 sequences were aligned to IMGT reference sequences. For a sequence to be retained, a match of at least six nucleotides to both a V gene segment and a J gene segment was required. A rearrangement counted as productive if the CDR3 had no stop codons and remained in frame with V and J, and every other rearrangement counted as non-productive. Following IMGT convention, CDR3 was defined as the stretch from the second conserved V-encoded cysteine up to the conserved J-encoded phenylalanine. The earlier analysis of 587 of the donors excluded sequences that lacked an unambiguous match to a single V gene segment. An earlier analysis of a few hundred of the donors classified V segments as functional when productive rearrangements were above 56.7% and as segregating when the standard deviation between donors was above 5%. A statistical classification framework was built to diagnose cytomegalovirus status from the catalog of TCR beta chain sequences. In a later analysis, V and J genes were assigned by comparing TCR nucleotide sequences against IMGT/GENE-DB human TR gene sequences. In a later analysis, CDR3 sequences and most-parsimonious VDJ recombination scenarios were assigned using the TCRdist pipeline. In a later analysis, every TCR beta chain was defined by the combination of its CDR3 amino acid sequence and its V-gene family, and reads without a unique V-gene family were dropped. A later analysis removed 500 to 650 highly shared, low-generation-probability nucleotide sequences to deal with suspected cross-contamination and a sequencing artifact. For each public chain, a later analysis derived a clonal expansion index from normalized ranks of inferred template counts within each repertoire. In a later analysis, generation probabilities were computed using a VDJ recombination model fitted to out-of-frame rearrangements, and the results were checked against IGoR. A later analysis scored TCR-TCR, TCR-HLA and TCR-CMV co-occurrence with hypergeometric tests, applying a repertoire-size bias correction to TCR pairs. In a later analysis, false discovery rates were estimated by permuting HLA or CMV assignments 20 times. In a later analysis, co-occurring TCRs were grouped with DBSCAN, and TCRdist sequence similarity was added when clustering was performed within HLA-allele-positive subsets. For co-occurrence clustering, repertoires with fewer than 30,000 or more than 120,000 public chains were excluded, along with five repertoires with anomalous nucleotide sharing. Not all clones reach the TCRdb copy of this immuneACCESS table, which keeps in-frame sequences only. Checked studies attribute under half of the gap to unresolved V genes and leave the rest unexplained. The V and J calls and clone size come from that table; D and trimming were worked out from the DNA. The table for this sample lists 30,000 to 45,000 clones; around 80% of them were counted only once. The ten largest clones add up to 3.6% of the sample.

This TCR was recovered from a woman aged 18 to 35 in good health and CMV-seronegative. Sample: PBMCs. The chain links TRBV27 with TRBJ2-5; TRBD2 is possibly the D segment (6 matching bases). This receptor carries the CDR3 CASSSPHVRGGFLETQYF. The DNA sequence is given as TGTGCCAGCAGTTCCCCCCATGTGAGGGGAGGTTTTCTAGAGACCCAGTACTTC.